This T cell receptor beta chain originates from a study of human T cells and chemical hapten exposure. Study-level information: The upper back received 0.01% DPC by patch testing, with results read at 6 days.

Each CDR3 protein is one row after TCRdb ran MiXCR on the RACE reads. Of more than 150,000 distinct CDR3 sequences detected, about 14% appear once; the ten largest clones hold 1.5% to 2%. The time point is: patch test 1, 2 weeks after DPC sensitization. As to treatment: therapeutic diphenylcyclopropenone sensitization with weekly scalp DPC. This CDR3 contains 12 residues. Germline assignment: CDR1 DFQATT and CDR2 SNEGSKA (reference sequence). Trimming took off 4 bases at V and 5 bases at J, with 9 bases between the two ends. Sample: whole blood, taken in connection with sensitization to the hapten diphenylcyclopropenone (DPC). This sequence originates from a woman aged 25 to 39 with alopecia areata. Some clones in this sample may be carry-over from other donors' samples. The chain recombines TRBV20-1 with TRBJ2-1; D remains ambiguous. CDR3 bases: TGCAGTGCTAATCGCCAGGACAATGAGCAGTTCTTC. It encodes CSANRQDNEQFF.